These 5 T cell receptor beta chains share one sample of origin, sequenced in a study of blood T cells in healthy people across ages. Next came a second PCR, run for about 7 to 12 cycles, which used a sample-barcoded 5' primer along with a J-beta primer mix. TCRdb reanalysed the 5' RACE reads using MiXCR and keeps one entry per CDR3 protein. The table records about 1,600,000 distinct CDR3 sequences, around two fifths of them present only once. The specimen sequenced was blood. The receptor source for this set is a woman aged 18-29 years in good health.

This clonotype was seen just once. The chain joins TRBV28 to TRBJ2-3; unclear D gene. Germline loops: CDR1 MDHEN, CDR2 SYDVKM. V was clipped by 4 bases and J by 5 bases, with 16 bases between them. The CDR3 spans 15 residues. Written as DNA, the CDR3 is TGTGCCAGCAGTTCCCCTTCCCAGATAAGAGATACGCAGTATTTT. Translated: CASSSPSQIRDTQYF.

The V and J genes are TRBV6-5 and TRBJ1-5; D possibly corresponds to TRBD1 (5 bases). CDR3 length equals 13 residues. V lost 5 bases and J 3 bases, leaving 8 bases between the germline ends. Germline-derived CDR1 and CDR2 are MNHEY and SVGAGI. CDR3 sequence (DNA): TGTGCCAGCAGTGACGGGACCAATCAGCCCCAGCATTTT. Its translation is CASSDGTNQPQHF.

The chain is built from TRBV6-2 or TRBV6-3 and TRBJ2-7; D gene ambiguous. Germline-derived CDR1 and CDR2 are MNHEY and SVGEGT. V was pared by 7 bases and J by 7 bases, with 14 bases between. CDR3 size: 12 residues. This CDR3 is CASTDLRVEQYF. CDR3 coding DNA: TGTGCCAGCACTGATCTCCGAGTGGAGCAGTACTTC.

The DNA for the CDR3 is TGTGCCAGCGCCCCCCCGCTTCCCAACACAGATACGCAGTATTTT. Protein: CASAPPLPNTDTQYF. The rearrangement uses TRBV27 and TRBJ2-3; D is ambiguous. CDR1 is MNHEY, CDR2 SMNVEV, per germline (reference sequence). Trimming pared 8 bases from V and 2 bases from J, leaving 17 bases between. The CDR3 length is 15 residues.

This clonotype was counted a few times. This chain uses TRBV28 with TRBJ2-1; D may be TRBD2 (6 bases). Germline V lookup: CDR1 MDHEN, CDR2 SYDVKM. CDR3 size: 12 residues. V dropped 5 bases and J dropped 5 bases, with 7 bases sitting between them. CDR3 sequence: CASSGLHNEQFF. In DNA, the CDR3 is TGTGCCAGCAGTGGACTACACAATGAGCAGTTCTTC. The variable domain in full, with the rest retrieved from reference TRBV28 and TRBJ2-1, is DVKVTQSSRYLVKRTGEKVFLECVQDMDHENMFWYRQDPGLGLRLIYFSYDVKMKEKGDIPEGYSVSREKKERFSLILESASTNQTSMYLCASSGLHNEQFFGPGTRLTVL.